This TCR beta chain was sequenced during a study of T and B cells in COVID-19 patients. Study-wide context: Blood was sampled from COVID-19 patients who were either actively infected or recovered.

TRB rearrangements were amplified by multiplex PCR with BIOMED2 TRB-A/B primers. TCRdb passed the multiplex PCR reads through MiXCR, listing each CDR3 protein once. The sample records about 5,100 distinct CDR3 sequences, approximately 20% being singletons. Each TRB amplification used roughly 230-550 ng of genomic DNA from blood. The CDR3 spans 16 residues. Trimming stripped 0 bases from V and 4 bases from J, with 14 bases between. Per germline, CDR1 KGHSH and CDR2 LQKENI. By share of the sample, this clonotype is medium-sized. This chain links TRBV18 with TRBJ2-3, with D possibly matching TRBD2 (5 bases). Sequenced sample: blood. The receptor comes from a human donor with active COVID-19. This CDR3 reads CASSPPTGFRADTQYF. The CDR3 bases are TGTGCCAGCTCACCACCGACGGGGTTCCGAGCAGATACGCAGTATTTT. Full variable domain (missing parts from reference TRBV18 and TRBJ2-3): NAGVMQNPRHLVRRRGQEARLRCSPMKGHSHVYWYRQLPEEGLKFMVYLQKENIIDESGMPKERFSAEFPKEGPSILRIQQVVRGDSAAYFCASSPPTGFRADTQYFGPGTRLTVL.